These T cell receptor beta chains were read from a single sample in a study of T-cell reconstitution after alpha-beta-depleted transplantation in children. In TCRdb, the PCR reads were re-called with MiXCR into one record per CDR3 protein. The sample consists of roughly 670,000 distinct CDR3 sequences, about an eighth of them appearing once. Sequencing was performed on PBMCs, taken before TCRalphabeta/CD19-depleted stem cell transplant. These receptors came from a girl between 2 and 10 years old with congenital amegakaryocytic thrombocytopenia, due to receive a stem cell transplant. Each CDR3 is given with its conserved first and last residue. A D gene is named only where the DNA matches it firmly. Expanded clones get a size class; other rows say once, few or many, or leave the size out.

TRBV27	few	TRBJ1-5	NA	TGTGCCAGCAGCCCCTCCGGGCAGAGAGGTCAGCCCCAGCATTTT	CASSPSGQRGQPQHF
TRBV5-1	many	TRBJ2-2	NA	TGTGCCAGCAGCTTAGTGGTGACCGGGGAGCTGTTTTTT	CASSLVVTGELFF
TRBV28	few	TRBJ2-2	TRBD1	TGTGCCAGCGCCTCCAGGGGGCTTGCCACCGGGGAGCTGTTTTTT	CASASRGLATGELFF
TRBV29-1	many	TRBJ2-5	NA	TGCAGCGTTGTCCCCAGGGTTGAGTACCAAGAGACCCAGTACTTC	CSVVPRVEYQETQYF
TRBV3-1	NA	TRBJ2-1	TRBD2	TGTGCCAGCAGTCTATACTTTACCGAGAGAGCGGGAGCCGACAATGAGCAGTTCTTC	CASSLYFTERAGADNEQFF
TRBV6-6	NA	TRBJ2-3	NA	TGTGCCAGCAGTTACGCAACAGATACGCAGTATTTT	CASSYATDTQYF
TRBV11-1	NA	TRBJ2-1	TRBD2	TGTGCCAGCAGCTTAGTAAAACTAGCGGGAGGGCCGCATTTGATTGAGCAGTTCTTC	CASSLVKLAGGPHLIEQFF
TRBV12-3/TRBV12-4	many	TRBJ2-1	TRBD1	TGTGCCAGCAGTCCAAGGACAGGGCCCAACAATGAGCAGTTCTTC	CASSPRTGPNNEQFF
TRBV12-3/TRBV12-4	few	TRBJ2-4	TRBD2	TGTGCCAGCAGCCCTGGACTAGCGGGGAAAAACATTCAGTACTTC	CASSPGLAGKNIQYF
TRBV29-1	many	TRBJ1-2	NA	TGCAGCGTTGAAGATCTATGGGGCTACACCTTC	CSVEDLWGYTF
TRBV20-1	NA	TRBJ2-2	NA	TGCAGTGCTAGAGATCGCGGCAGCACCGGGGAGCTGTTTTTT	CSARDRGSTGELFF
TRBV15	few	TRBJ1-5	NA	TGTGCCACCAGCAGAGAACCCACGATGGAACACAATCAGCCCCAGCATTTT	CATSREPTMEHNQPQHF
TRBV29-1	few	TRBJ2-5	NA	TGCAGCGTTGAAGACCGTGGGAGGAAACAAGAGACCCAGTACTTC	CSVEDRGRKQETQYF
TRBV29-1	NA	TRBJ2-2	NA	TGCAGCGGATCAGTGACCGGGGAGCTGTTTTTT	CSGSVTGELFF
TRBV12-3/TRBV12-4	few	TRBJ2-4	NA	TGTGCCAGCAGTCCCCTAGTTAGGAGTAGGAACATTCAGTACTTC	CASSPLVRSRNIQYF
TRBV18	NA	TRBJ2-2	NA	TGTGCCAGCTCATCCCCCACGAACACCGGGGAGCTGTTTTTT	CASSSPTNTGELFF
TRBV10-3	many	TRBJ2-3	NA	TGTGCCATCAGTGAGTCTGCACTTCGCACAGATACGCAGTATTTT	CAISESALRTDTQYF
TRBV6-1	NA	TRBJ1-5	NA	TGTGCCAGCACCCCCGGTCACTATAGCAATCAGCCCCAGCATTTT	CASTPGHYSNQPQHF
TRBV5-1	NA	TRBJ1-5	NA	TGCGCCAGCAGCTCACGCAGACTAGCGGGAGAAACAGATACGCAGCATTTT	CASSSRRLAGETDTQHF
TRBV6-1	many	TRBJ2-1	TRBD2	TGTGCCAGCAGTGATAGCGGGATCAGACAATACAATGAGCAGTTCTTC	CASSDSGIRQYNEQFF
TRBV5-6	many	TRBJ2-1	TRBD2	TGTGCCAGCAGCTCGGTGGTGGCGGGTATAGCGGGGACAAACGACAATGAGCAGTTCTTC	CASSSVVAGIAGTNDNEQFF
TRBV12-3/TRBV12-4	many	TRBJ2-1	NA	TGTGCCAGCAGTTTGCCCTACAAAACCGCAGGTTTCATATACAATGAGCAGTTCTTC	CASSLPYKTAGFIYNEQFF
TRBV29-1	many	TRBJ2-1	TRBD2	TGCAGCGTTGAAGATCGGGGCGGGAGGGACTCCTACAATGAGCAGTTCTTC	CSVEDRGGRDSYNEQFF
TRBV12-3/TRBV12-4	many	TRBJ2-1	NA	TGTGCCAGCAGTCTCGTAAGAACAGGGAATGAGCAGTTCTTC	CASSLVRTGNEQFF
TRBV10-3	few	TRBJ2-7	NA	TGTGCCATCAGTGAGTCGTTGGGGTTCCACGAGCAGTACTTC	CAISESLGFHEQYF
TRBV12-3/TRBV12-4	many	TRBJ2-1	TRBD2	TGTGCCAGCAGTAGGACTAGCGGGAACAATGAGCAGTTCTTC	CASSRTSGNNEQFF
TRBV11-2	few	TRBJ2-1	NA	TGTGCCAGCAGCATGGGGGAAGGGCAGTTCTTC	CASSMGEGQFF